This T cell receptor beta chain was sequenced in a study of blood T cell repertoires in COVID-19. Across the study: Researchers got acute and convalescent COVID-19 samples from the United States, Italy and Spain.

In the original analysis: Amplification of reference gene primers provided the estimated nucleated cell counts. Assay used: immunoSEQ multiplex PCR; TCRdb lists only in-frame clones, some missing. That table gives V, J and clone size, and the DNA gave D and trimming. The sample contains 330,000 or so clones, 80% to 90% of which appear only once. The germline V gene encodes CDR1 LNHNV and CDR2 YYDKDF (reference sequence). J gave up 2 bases and V 0 bases, and 4 bases lay outside the gene matches. The CDR3 loop spans 16 amino acids. This receptor was obtained from a man aged 25 to 40 with COVID-19, enrolled during active disease. This rearrangement joins TRBV15 to TRBJ2-5; 9 bases align to TRBD2. Input material: peripheral blood. The CDR3 spells CATSRDLAGSQETQYF. CDR3 DNA: TGTGCCACCAGCAGAGACCTAGCGGGATCTCAAGAGACCCAGTACTTC.